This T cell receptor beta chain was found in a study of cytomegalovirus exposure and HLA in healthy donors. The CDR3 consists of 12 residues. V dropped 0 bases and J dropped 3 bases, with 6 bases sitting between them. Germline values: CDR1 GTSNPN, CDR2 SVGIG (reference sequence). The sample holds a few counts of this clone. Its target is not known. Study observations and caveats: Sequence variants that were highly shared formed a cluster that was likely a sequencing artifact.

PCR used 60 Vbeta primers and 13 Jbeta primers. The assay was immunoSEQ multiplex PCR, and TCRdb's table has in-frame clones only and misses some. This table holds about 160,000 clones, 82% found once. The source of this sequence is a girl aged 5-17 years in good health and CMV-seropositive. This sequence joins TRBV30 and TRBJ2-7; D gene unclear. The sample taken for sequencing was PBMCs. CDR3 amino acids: CAWSVNSYEQYF. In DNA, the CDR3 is TGTGCCTGGAGTGTAAACAGCTACGAGCAGTACTTC. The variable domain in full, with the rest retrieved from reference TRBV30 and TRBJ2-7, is SQTIHQWPATLVQPVGSPLSLECTVEGTSNPNLYWYRQAAGRGLQLLFYSVGIGQISSEVPQNLSASRPQDRQFILSSKKLLLSDSGFYLCAWSVNSYEQYFGPGTRLTVT.